The sequence of this T cell receptor beta chain was determined in a study of cytomegalovirus exposure and HLA in healthy donors. Study-wide points: Among TCR sequences, most were rare, though some public TCRs appeared in many donors. There were a few CMV-associated chains whose specificity for CMV antigens was confirmed in vitro. The study put about 180 TCR beta chains on its list as cytomegalovirus-associated. According to a subsequent analysis, TCR clusters from the first cohort were inclined to appear together in the roughly 120 validation repertoires.

As concerns this clone: Its specificity is unknown.

Here immunoSEQ multiplex PCR was the method, and the copy in TCRdb shows in-frame clones only, minus some. The data hold about 56,000 clones, with more than 90% observed a single time. The CDR3 totals 16 residues. The trim removed 6 bases at V and 5 bases at J, leaving 10 bases unmatched. CDR1 SNHLY and CDR2 FYNNEI come from the germline V gene. The TCR comes from a man younger than 35 in good health and CMV-seronegative. Material: PBMCs. The chain is built from TRBV2 and TRBJ2-3, with TRBD2 identical over 11 bases. This CDR3 reads CASRKLAGGPRDTQYF. CDR3 nucleotides: TGTGCCAGCAGAAAGTTAGCGGGAGGGCCGAGAGATACGCAGTATTTT.